This paragraph reports one TCR beta chain. What it recognizes is unknown. This sample was taken from a study of T cell responses to AZD1222 COVID-19 vaccine. Study-level results: Within unmutated variant regions lay the reported targets of nearly half of spike-specific TCRs. At study baseline, merely six AZD1222 recipients were seropositive. Vaccine-associated CD4 TCRs ranged over spike, dominating at 160-218 and 743-854. Possibly, clonal diversity was underestimated; donors were largely white British and included more females.

Measured with immunoSEQ multiplex PCR; TCRdb has only the in-frame clones, and not every one. This sample has about 150,000 clones, with 86% found just once. CDR1 and CDR2 (germline): MDHEN, SYDVKM. CDR3 size: 11 residues. Deletions cut 7 bases from V and 4 bases from J, with 7 bases between. The chain has TRBV28 and TRBJ1-1, with D unclear. The sequences come from peripheral blood, collected on day 0 of MenACWY control vaccination. This clonotype was sampled from an adult in good health. Here the CDR3 reads CASTGVTEAFF. CDR3 sequence (DNA): TGTGCCAGCACCGGGGTCACTGAAGCTTTCTTT.